This T cell receptor (beta chain) was retrieved from a study of CD8 T cells in Susac syndrome. Study results and limitations: In its TCR sequencing and HLA analysis, the study acknowledged that the number of individuals was relatively small.

Regarding this clonotype: Its target is not known.

With 3 bases removed from V and 1 base from J, the gap between germline ends came to 10 bases. Germline V CDR1 and CDR2: SGHRS, YFSETQ. The CDR3 is made up of 14 amino acids. It was with random hexamers that 0.5 to 1 ug RNA was reverse transcribed. TCRdb re-analysed the immunoSEQ multiplex PCR reads in MiXCR, keeping a single row per CDR3 protein. Among about 120,000 distinct CDR3 sequences listed, around 96% were seen once. TCR beta was sequenced from blood CD8+ and CD4+ T cells. This chain connects TRBV5-1 to TRBJ2-5, with D maybe TRBD2 (6 bases). The source of this sequence is a human donor with Susac syndrome. The sequencing input was CD4+ T cells from PBMCs. The CDR3 coding sequence is TGCGCCAGCAGCTGGAGGGACCGCCAAGAGACCCAGTACTTC. Translating gives CASSWRDRQETQYF.